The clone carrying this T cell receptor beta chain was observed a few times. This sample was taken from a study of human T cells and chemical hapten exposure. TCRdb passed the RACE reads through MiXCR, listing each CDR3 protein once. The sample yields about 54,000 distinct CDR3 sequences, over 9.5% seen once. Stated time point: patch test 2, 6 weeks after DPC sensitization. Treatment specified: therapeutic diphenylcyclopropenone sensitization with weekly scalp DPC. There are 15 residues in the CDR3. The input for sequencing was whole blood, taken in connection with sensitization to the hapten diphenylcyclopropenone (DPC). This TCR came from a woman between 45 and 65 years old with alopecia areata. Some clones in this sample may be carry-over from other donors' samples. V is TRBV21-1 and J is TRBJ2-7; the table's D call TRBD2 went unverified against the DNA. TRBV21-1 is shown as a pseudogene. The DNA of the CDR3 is TGTGCCAGCAGCAGCGATACTCAGCGGGACTACGAGCAGTACTTC. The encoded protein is CASSSDTQRDYEQYF.